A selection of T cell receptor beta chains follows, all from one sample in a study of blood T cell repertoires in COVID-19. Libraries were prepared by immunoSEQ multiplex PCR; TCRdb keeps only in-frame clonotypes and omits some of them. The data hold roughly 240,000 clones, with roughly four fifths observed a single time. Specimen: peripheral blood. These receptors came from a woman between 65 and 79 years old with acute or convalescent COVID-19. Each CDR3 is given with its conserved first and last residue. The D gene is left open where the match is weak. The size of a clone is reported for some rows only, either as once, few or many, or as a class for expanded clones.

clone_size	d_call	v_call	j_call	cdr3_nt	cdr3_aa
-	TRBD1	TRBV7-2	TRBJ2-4	TGTGCCAGCAGCTTAGGGCCTCGACAGGGCCTTCAGTACTTC	CASSLGPRQGLQYF
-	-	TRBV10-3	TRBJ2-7	TGTGCCATCAGACCCGACAGCAACCGTCTCGAGCAGTACTTC	CAIRPDSNRLEQYF
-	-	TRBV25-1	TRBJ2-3	TGTGCCAGCAGTGAAAGCGGGGATACGCAGTATTTT	CASSESGDTQYF
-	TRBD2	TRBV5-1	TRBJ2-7	TGCGCCAGCAGCCCGACTAGCGGGGGGTCCTACGAGCAGTACTTC	CASSPTSGGSYEQYF
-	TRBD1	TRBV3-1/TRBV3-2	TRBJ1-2	TGTGCCAGCAGCCTGGGACAGGTTTATGGCTACACCTTC	CASSLGQVYGYTF
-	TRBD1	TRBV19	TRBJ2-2	TGTGCCAGTAGTAAAGGACAGGGGGCCGGGGAGCTGTTTTTT	CASSKGQGAGELFF
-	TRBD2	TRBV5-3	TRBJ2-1	TGTGCCAGAAGCTTGAGGATACGGGGGGACTCCTACAATGAGCAGTTCTTC	CARSLRIRGDSYNEQFF
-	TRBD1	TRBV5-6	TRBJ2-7	TGTGCCAGCAGCCCGACAGGGGGCCGTTACGAGCAGTACTTC	CASSPTGGRYEQYF
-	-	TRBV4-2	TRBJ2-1	TGTGCCAGCAGCCAAGAACGTTACGGGGGCAATGAGCAGTTCTTC	CASSQERYGGNEQFF
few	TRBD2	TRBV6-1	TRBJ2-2	TGTGCCAGCAGTGAAAACCCGGGGAGGGGAAACACCGGGGAGCTGTTTTTT	CASSENPGRGNTGELFF
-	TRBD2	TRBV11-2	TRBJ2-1	TGTGCCAGCAGCTCTACTAGCGGCTCCTACAATGAGCAGTTCTTC	CASSSTSGSYNEQFF
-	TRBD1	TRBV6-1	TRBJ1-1	TGTGCCAGCAGTGAATTCGGGACAGTGAACACTGAAGCTTTCTTT	CASSEFGTVNTEAFF
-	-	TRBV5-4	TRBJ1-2	TGTGCCAGCAGCTTGGGGGGGCAGAACTATGGCTACACCTTC	CASSLGGQNYGYTF
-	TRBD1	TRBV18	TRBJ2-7	TGTGCCAGCTCACCCCTCGAGGGGGCCGAGCAGTACTTC	CASSPLEGAEQYF
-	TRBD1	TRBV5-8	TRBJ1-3	TGTGCCAGCAGCCTCGGGACAGTCTCTGGAAACACCATATATTTT	CASSLGTVSGNTIYF
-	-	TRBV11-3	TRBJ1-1	TGTGCCAGCAGCCCCCATGGAGCGAACACTGAAGCTTTCTTT	CASSPHGANTEAFF
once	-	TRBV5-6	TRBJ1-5	TGTGCCAGCAGCTTGAGGGGGAATCAGCCCCAGCATTTT	CASSLRGNQPQHF
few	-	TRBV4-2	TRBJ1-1	TGTGCCAGCAGCCAAATTTGGCAGAACACTGAAGCTTTCTTT	CASSQIWQNTEAFF